Listed below are T cell receptor beta chains from one sample, sequenced in a study of control samples from healthy donors and cancer patients. The repertoire was sequenced with immunoSEQ multiplex PCR; TCRdb's copy has only in-frame clones and lacks some. The data show around 200,000 clones, roughly 94% seen once. The sample consisted of blood. The receptors stem from a man in his fifties in good health. Each CDR3 is given with its conserved first and last residue. The D gene is left open where the match is weak. Only part of the rows carry a size: once, few, many, or a class if the clone is expanded.

j_gene | d_gene | v_gene | abundance | CDR3nt | CDR3aa
TRBJ2-2 | TRBD1 | TRBV10-3 | - | TGTGCCATTAAGGCAGGGGGCGGCGACACCGGGGAGCTGTTTTTT | CAIKAGGGDTGELFF
TRBJ1-1 | - | TRBV6-4 | once | TGTGCCAGCAGTGCCTCCCGAAGTACTGAAGCTTTCTTT | CASSASRSTEAFF
TRBJ2-2 | TRBD1 | TRBV5-4 | few | TGTGCCAGCAGTTATACAGGGGCCTACACCGGGGAGCTGTTTTTT | CASSYTGAYTGELFF
TRBJ2-2 | - | TRBV7-6 | - | TGTGCCAGCAGCACCCAACTTGGGGAGCTGTTTTTT | CASSTQLGELFF
TRBJ2-1 | - | TRBV5-5 | - | TGTGCCAGCAGCCCTCTAAGCGGTTCCTACAATGAGCAGTTCTTC | CASSPLSGSYNEQFF
TRBJ1-5 | - | TRBV10-1 | once | TGCGCCAGCAGTCGAGGCAGGTATTATAGCAATCAGCCCCAGCATTTT | CASSRGRYYSNQPQHF
TRBJ2-7 | - | TRBV10-1 | - | TGCGCCAGCAGTGATTTCCCCGGCGAGCAGTACTTC | CASSDFPGEQYF
TRBJ1-4 | - | TRBV5-1 | - | TGCGCCAGCAGCTTGGAGGAGTTACATAATGAAAAACTGTTTTTT | CASSLEELHNEKLFF
TRBJ1-5 | TRBD1 | TRBV3-1/TRBV3-2 | - | TGTGCCAGCAGCCAAGAGTACAGGGGCAATTTTCAGCCCCAGCATTTT | CASSQEYRGNFQPQHF
TRBJ2-5 | TRBD1 | TRBV15 | - | TGTGCCACCAGCAGAGGCAGGGGGAGCATCCAAGAGACCCAGTACTTC | CATSRGRGSIQETQYF
TRBJ2-5 | - | TRBV5-1 | - | TGCGCCAGCAGCACTGGACAGTACGGAGGGGAGACCCAGTACTTC | CASSTGQYGGETQYF
TRBJ2-1 | - | TRBV6-5 | - | TGTGCCAGCTCCCGAGGCTCCTACAATGAGCAGTTCTTC | CASSRGSYNEQFF
TRBJ1-2 | - | TRBV28 | - | TGTGCCAGCAGATCCGACAGGAGTGGCACCTTC | CASRSDRSGTF
TRBJ1-2 | TRBD1 | TRBV11-2 | - | TGTGCCAGCAGCTTGTATGCAGGGGGCTATGGCTACACCTTC | CASSLYAGGYGYTF
TRBJ1-6 | TRBD1 | TRBV19 | - | TGTGCCAGTAGTATAGGGGACAGACATAATTCACCCCTCCACTTT | CASSIGDRHNSPLHF
TRBJ1-3 | - | TRBV18 | - | TGTGCCAGCTCGCGCGACAGGAAGTCTGGAAACACCATATATTTT | CASSRDRKSGNTIYF
TRBJ2-1 | TRBD1 | TRBV9 | - | TGTGCCAGCAGCGGTTCCGGGACAGGGTGGGTTGCGTCCTACAATGAGCAGTTCTTC | CASSGSGTGWVASYNEQFF
TRBJ1-5 | - | TRBV6-2/TRBV6-3 | - | TGTGCCAGCGGCCGGGACCGCCTATCCAATCAGCCCCAGCATTTT | CASGRDRLSNQPQHF
TRBJ1-2 | - | TRBV27 | - | TGTGCCAGCCGGGGGGAGGGTGGCTACACCTTC | CASRGEGGYTF
TRBJ1-1 | - | TRBV7-9 | once | TGTGCCAGCAGCTCAGGGGCGGTTGAAGCTTTCTTT | CASSSGAVEAFF
TRBJ2-7 | TRBD2 | TRBV6-2/TRBV6-3 | - | TGTGCCAGCAGTCGGGCCGGGGGGTCTACCTCCTACGAGCAGTACTTC | CASSRAGGSTSYEQYF
TRBJ2-3 | - | TRBV5-5 | - | TGTGCCAGCAGCTTCCCAGGGGAGCTATCTAGCACAGATACGCAGTATTTT | CASSFPGELSSTDTQYF
TRBJ1-3 | - | TRBV15 | - | TGTGCCACCAGCACCCGGGGGGCCTCTGGAAACACCATATATTTT | CATSTRGASGNTIYF
TRBJ1-1 | TRBD1 | TRBV5-1 | - | TGCGCCAGCAGCGGAGTGACAGGGTTGAACACTGAAGCTTTCTTT | CASSGVTGLNTEAFF
TRBJ2-7 | TRBD1 | TRBV9 | - | TGTGCCAGCAGCGCGGCCGGGACAGGCGCGCTCTCCTACGAGCAGTACTTC | CASSAAGTGALSYEQYF
TRBJ2-7 | TRBD1 | TRBV7-8 | - | TGTGCCAGCAGCTTAACCCTTTCGCGAACAGGGGCCTCCTACGAGCAGTACTTC | CASSLTLSRTGASYEQYF
TRBJ1-1 | - | TRBV5-1 | - | TGCGCCAGCAGCTTGGGAGGGCTGGGGGAAGCTTTCTTT | CASSLGGLGEAFF
TRBJ1-2 | - | TRBV6-1 | once | TGTGCCAGCAGTGAGACAGTCTATGGCTACACCTTC | CASSETVYGYTF
TRBJ2-7 | TRBD2 | TRBV7-2 | - | TGTGCCAGCAGCTTAGCGGGCGGGGGGGCCCACGAGCAGTACTTC | CASSLAGGGAHEQYF
TRBJ1-5 | TRBD1 | TRBV7-8 | few | TGTGCCAGCAGCTCAGGGACAGGGCGGCGTCAGCCCCAGCATTTT | CASSSGTGRRQPQHF
TRBJ1-5 | - | TRBV6-1 | once | TGTGCCAGCAGTGAAGCGTTAGGGTTTTATAGCAATCAGCCCCAGCATTTT | CASSEALGFYSNQPQHF
TRBJ2-3 | - | TRBV3-1/TRBV3-2 | - | TGTGCCAGCATAGGGGGACGGGGAGATACGCAGTATTTT | CASIGGRGDTQYF
TRBJ1-1 | - | TRBV6-5 | - | TGTGCCAGCAGTTACGCACAGAGATTGCTGAACACTGAAGCTTTCTTT | CASSYAQRLLNTEAFF
TRBJ1-1 | - | TRBV4-1 | - | TGCGCCAGCAGCCAACAGGGGTACACCCGAACGAACACTGAAGCTTTCTTT | CASSQQGYTRTNTEAFF
TRBJ1-1 | - | TRBV19 | once | TGTGCCAGTAGCGCTAAAGGACGGGGACAACTCGGCGGAACTGAAGCTTTCTTT | CASSAKGRGQLGGTEAFF
TRBJ2-3 | - | TRBV5-1 | - | TGCGCCAGCAGAAATGAGGCGGGGCCACCCACAGATACGCAGTATTTT | CASRNEAGPPTDTQYF
TRBJ1-1 | - | TRBV4-3 | - | TGCGCCAGCAGCCATACCGTGGCAGGGGACTACACTGAAGCTTTCTTT | CASSHTVAGDYTEAFF
TRBJ1-5 | - | TRBV28 | - | TGTGCCAGCAGTTGGAACCGCAATCAGCCCCAGCATTTT | CASSWNRNQPQHF